Below, 6 T cell receptor beta chains from the same sample are listed, as sequenced in a study of blood T cell repertoires in COVID-19. This table comes from immunoSEQ multiplex PCR, and its TCRdb copy is limited to in-frame clones, with some not included. This sample has under 300,000 clones; roughly nine tenths occur once, and the top ten carry roughly 6.3%. Sequencing was performed on peripheral blood. These TCRs come from a man aged 60 to 75 with acute or convalescent COVID-19.

The V call is TRBV27, the J call TRBJ1-5; 9 nucleotides match TRBD1. CDR3 length: 15 amino acids. Unmatched junction bases numbered 7, after V lost 5 bases and J lost 5 bases. Germline V gene sequence: CDR1 MNHEY, CDR2 SMNVEV (reference sequence). The CDR3 loop is CASSRGDRADQPQHF. The CDR3 region has the DNA TGTGCCAGCAGTCGAGGGGACAGGGCAGATCAGCCCCAGCATTTT.

The chain has TRBV12-3 or TRBV12-4 and TRBJ1-3; D not certain. CDR3 length: 12 amino acids. V was pared by 6 bases and J by 4 bases, with 7 bases between. The CDR3 sequence: CASRAFGNTIYF. In DNA, the CDR3 is TGTGCCAGCAGGGCCTTCGGAAACACCATATATTTT.

Remarks on this clone: In the same sample, other DNA sequences code for this CDR3. The rearrangement joins TRBV27 to TRBJ2-7; the D gene is possibly TRBD2 (5 bases). Trimming took 3 bases from V and 2 from J, leaving 8 bases between them. This CDR3 spans 13 amino acids. CDR1 MNHEY and CDR2 SMNVEV come from the germline V gene (reference sequence). This CDR3 reads CASSFGRAYEQYF. CDR3 in DNA: TGTGCCAGCAGTTTTGGGAGAGCCTACGAGCAGTACTTC.

For the CDR3, the DNA is TGTGCCAGCTCACGGGAAAGCTCCTATAATTCACCCCTCCACTTT. As protein: CASSRESSYNSPLHF. The rearrangement joins TRBV9 to TRBJ1-6; no reliable D call. The CDR3 has 15 amino acids. Trimming removed 7 bases from V and 0 bases from J, with 11 bases in between. Germline CDR1 reads SGDLS; CDR2 reads YYNGEE.

The sample holds one count of this clone. This chain connects TRBV7-2 to TRBJ1-2, with D tentatively TRBD1 (5 bases). Germline V lookup: CDR1 SGHTA, CDR2 FQGNSA. This CDR3 spans 14 amino acids. Trimming removed 1 base from V and 6 bases from J, with 12 bases in between. CDR3 nucleotides: TGTGCCAGCAGCTTAGGGGGCAGGGCGGATGGCTACACCTTC. Translation gives CASSLGGRADGYTF.

This clone was observed a few times. In DNA form, the CDR3 reads TGTGCCTGGAGTGCCCACCGGGATGAAAAACTGTTTTTT. Its translation is CAWSAHRDEKLFF. The chain couples TRBV30 to TRBJ1-4; unclear D gene. Trimming left V 1 base short and J 6 bases short, with 9 bases between. CDR3 length: 13 residues. Germline values: CDR1 GTSNPN, CDR2 SVGIG (reference sequence).